The 6 T cell receptor beta chains given below trace back to one sample, sequenced in a study of Ad26.COV2.S vaccination and SARS-CoV-2 variants (dated by TCRdb to the early 2020s). The meaning of the sample's treatment or condition label: roughly 19 received Ad26.COV2.S at low or high dose, single or two shots; about five received placebo; per-sample allocation not given. For vaccine and placebo recipients, the sequenced repertoires came from samples collected on day 63 after the first injection. Library prep was done by the immunoSEQ multiplex PCR assay. What TCRdb holds here is the immuneACCESS table cut down to in-frame rearrangements. Part of the clones is not present; checked against another copy, under half of the missing clones reflect an unresolved V gene, and the others are unexplained. This sample holds some 250,000 clones; around 87% were observed only once. The ten largest account for around 10% of the sample.

Specimen: peripheral blood, collected in a trial of Ad26.COV2.S vaccine versus placebo. The origin of the receptors is a person between 18 and 60 years old who received the Ad26.COV2.S COVID-19 vaccine or a placebo.

V is TRBV30 and J is TRBJ1-1, with 8 nucleotides matching TRBD1. CDR3 length: 12 residues. The germline gives CDR1 GTSNPN, CDR2 SVGIG (reference sequence). J was trimmed by 10 bases and V by 0 bases; bases with no gene match: 4. CDR3 nucleotides: TGTGCCTGGAGTGTTGGGACAGGAGCAGCTTTCTTT. It encodes CAWSVGTGAAFF.

The chain employs TRBV28 and TRBJ2-2; TRBD1 matches 7 bases. The CDR3 spans 14 residues. V shed 7 bases, J shed 4 bases, and the junction held 6 bases outside the gene matches. CDR1 is MDHEN, CDR2 SYDVKM, per germline. The CDR3 loop reads CASKGQTFTGELFF. In DNA form, the CDR3 reads TGTGCCAGCAAGGGACAGACCTTCACCGGGGAGCTGTTTTTT.

The V gene is TRBV7-9, the J gene TRBJ2-1; 11 nucleotides match TRBD2. The CDR3 extends over 16 amino acids. The germline V gene encodes CDR1 SEHNR and CDR2 FQNEAQ (reference sequence). Losses at the gene ends were 5 bases for V and 10 bases for J; bases not matched to a gene: 13. CDR3 sequence: CASSRVGLAGGREQFF. DNA for the CDR3: TGTGCCAGCAGCCGAGTGGGGCTAGCGGGGGGCCGCGAGCAGTTCTTC.

The rearrangement links TRBV5-5 to TRBJ2-3; tentatively, D is TRBD1 or TRBD2 (6 bases each). Germline lookup yields CDR1 SGHKS and CDR2 YYEKEE (reference sequence). V was clipped by 0 bases and J by 3 bases, with 11 bases between them. This CDR3 has 15 residues. The CDR3 sequence is CASSLGGALTDTQYF. The CDR3 DNA sequence: TGTGCCAGCAGCTTGGGGGGGGCACTTACAGATACGCAGTATTTT.

The gene calls are TRBV5-1 and TRBJ1-6; D is undetermined. CDR1 SGHRS and CDR2 YFSETQ come from the germline V gene. The CDR3 is 17 amino acids. The V gene lost 3 bases and the J gene lost 2 bases, with 15 bases spanning the gap. Here the CDR3 DNA reads TGCGCCAGCAGCTGGGGAGACGAAGGGCCCTATAATTCACCCCTCCACTTT. Its translation: CASSWGDEGPYNSPLHF.

This clone was observed many times. This chain joins TRBV12-3 or TRBV12-4 and TRBJ2-7, with unresolved D. The V end lost 6 bases, the J end lost 6 bases, and 12 bases lay between the germline ends. The CDR3 is made up of 12 amino acids. The CDR3 region has the DNA TGTGCCAGCAGCCTCCCTCCGGCCGAGCAGTACTTC. This translates into CASSLPPAEQYF.